Listed below are T cell receptor beta chains from one sample, sequenced in a study of vaccination and CD4 T cells after COVID-19. No antigen has been assigned to these receptors. TCRdb passed the PCR reads through MiXCR, listing each CDR3 protein once. The sample holds around 23,000 distinct CDR3 sequences, about 45% seen once. Sequencing was performed on CD4+ T cells from blood, cultured in vitro, taken about 7 months after SARS-CoV-2 vaccination. The receptor source for this set is a human donor who had recovered from COVID-19. The CDR3 runs from the conserved cysteine through the conserved F or W.

cdr3_aa	v_call	j_call
CSVPAGGTSEQYF	TRBV20-1	TRBJ2-7
CASSLEGGGEPQHF	TRBV5-1	TRBJ1-5
CASSPGIYQPQHF	TRBV6-2/TRBV6-3	TRBJ1-5
CASSLGGELYNEQFF	TRBV11-3	TRBJ2-1
CASSLGRLAGGRGDEQFF	TRBV7-9	TRBJ2-1
CASRNTAPYGYTF	TRBV6-1	TRBJ1-2
CASSYGLAGGSRRNEQYF	TRBV6-5	TRBJ2-7
CSANKPGQGPNTIYF	TRBV20-1	TRBJ1-3
CASSDGVETQYF	TRBV2	TRBJ2-5
CASSSIAGGRADTQYF	TRBV6-5	TRBJ2-3
CASSLFGASTDTQYF	TRBV28	TRBJ2-3
CASRRLAGIYNEQFF	TRBV11-1	TRBJ2-1
CASSNLGGEPYEQYF	TRBV28	TRBJ2-7
CASRLQGYGTQYF	TRBV6-1	TRBJ2-5
CATSELGQGDYNEQFF	TRBV24-1	TRBJ2-1
CASSSTGGSLASPLHF	TRBV7-9	TRBJ1-6
CSARDPETGSYEQYF	TRBV20-1	TRBJ2-7
CASSPTVGSYEQYF	TRBV7-7	TRBJ2-7
CASSSTGGGSPLHF	TRBV11-2	TRBJ1-6
CASRAVADTQYF	TRBV2	TRBJ2-3
CASSRLGGDEDTQYF	TRBV4-3	TRBJ2-3
CASSFQGGSYEQYF	TRBV7-3	TRBJ2-7
CRGQGEETQYF	TRBV20-1	TRBJ2-5
CASSFGGISNQPQHF	TRBV28	TRBJ1-5
CATSLGGDRLQETQYF	TRBV24-1	TRBJ2-5
CASSSRITGANVLTF	TRBV27	TRBJ2-6
CASSQEDRASRGYTF	TRBV4-1	TRBJ1-2
CASSYRRLSRATRETQYF	TRBV6-5	TRBJ2-5
CASSQGVNTEAFF	TRBV7-3	TRBJ1-1
CATSTPGYNEQFF	TRBV19	TRBJ2-1
CASSTEYQETQYF	TRBV7-3	TRBJ2-5
CSAGQSPLYSNQPQHF	TRBV20-1	TRBJ1-5
CATGVTQEFF	TRBV28	TRBJ2-1
CAITKTGTGNTIYF	TRBV10-3	TRBJ1-3
CASSGTLNYGYTF	TRBV6-2/TRBV6-3	TRBJ1-2
CATSRGPRDRSATGRSEQYF	TRBV15	TRBJ2-7
CASSFSRAGGQPQHF	TRBV28	TRBJ1-5
CASRGGRAWNTEAFF	TRBV28	TRBJ1-1
CASSEVDLPEAFF	TRBV6-1	TRBJ1-1
CALRGQHTGELFF	TRBV28	TRBJ2-2
CASSRTSGRAQYTQYF	TRBV12-3/TRBV12-4	TRBJ2-3
CASSFDRANEKLFF	TRBV6-5	TRBJ1-4
CASSLSRRGRTDTQYF	TRBV27	TRBJ2-3
CASSPPYTGELFF	TRBV27	TRBJ2-2
CASSEALEIDTQYF	TRBV6-1	TRBJ2-3
CASSRVSGNTIYF	TRBV27	TRBJ1-3